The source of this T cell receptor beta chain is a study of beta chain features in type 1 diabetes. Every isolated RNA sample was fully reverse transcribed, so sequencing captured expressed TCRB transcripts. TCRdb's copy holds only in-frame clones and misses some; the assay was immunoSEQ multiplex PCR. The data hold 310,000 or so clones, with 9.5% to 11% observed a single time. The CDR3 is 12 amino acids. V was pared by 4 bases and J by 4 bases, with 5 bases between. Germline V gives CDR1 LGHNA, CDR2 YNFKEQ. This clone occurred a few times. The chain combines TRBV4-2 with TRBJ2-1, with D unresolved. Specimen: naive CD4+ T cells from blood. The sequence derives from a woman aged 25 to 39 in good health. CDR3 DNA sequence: TGTGCCAGCAGCCTCCGGTACAATGAGCAGTTCTTC. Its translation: CASSLRYNEQFF.